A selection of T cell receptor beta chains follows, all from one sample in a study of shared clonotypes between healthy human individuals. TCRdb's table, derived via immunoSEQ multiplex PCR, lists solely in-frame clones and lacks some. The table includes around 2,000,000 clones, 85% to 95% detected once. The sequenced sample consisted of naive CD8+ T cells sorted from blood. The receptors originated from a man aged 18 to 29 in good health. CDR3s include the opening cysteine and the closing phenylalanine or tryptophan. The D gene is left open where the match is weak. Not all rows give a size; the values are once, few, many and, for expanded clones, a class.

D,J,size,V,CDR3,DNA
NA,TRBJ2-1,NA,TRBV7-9,CASSLAPVQSNEQFF,TGTGCCAGCAGCTTAGCCCCCGTTCAGAGCAATGAGCAGTTCTTC
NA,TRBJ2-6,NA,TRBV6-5,CASSLSSGANVLTF,TGTGCCAGCAGCCTTAGCTCTGGGGCCAACGTCCTGACTTTC
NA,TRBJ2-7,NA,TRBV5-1,CASSVETDSSYEQYF,TGCGCCAGCAGCGTGGAGACGGATAGCTCCTACGAGCAGTACTTC
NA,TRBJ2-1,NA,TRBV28,CASSAGTERGDEQFF,TGTGCCAGCAGTGCCGGGACAGAAAGGGGGGATGAGCAGTTCTTC
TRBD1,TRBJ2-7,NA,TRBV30,CAWTTGGYEQYF,TGTGCCTGGACCACAGGGGGCTACGAGCAGTACTTC
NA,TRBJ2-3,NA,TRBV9,CASSVEQWFQADTQYF,TGTGCCAGCAGCGTAGAGCAGTGGTTTCAGGCAGATACGCAGTATTTT
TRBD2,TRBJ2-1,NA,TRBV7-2,CASSLGTSGRTLHQQFF,TGTGCCAGCAGCTTAGGGACTAGCGGGAGGACCCTACATCAGCAGTTCTTC
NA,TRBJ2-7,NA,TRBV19,CASSPTVGPLGEQYF,TGTGCCAGTAGCCCCACCGTTGGACCCCTCGGGGAGCAGTACTTC
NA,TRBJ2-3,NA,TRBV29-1,CSVDGRLDVSLSTDTQYF,TGCAGCGTAGATGGTAGACTAGATGTTTCGCTGAGCACAGATACGCAGTATTTT
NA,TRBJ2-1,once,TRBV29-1,CSAEDGSSYNEQFF,TGCAGCGCCGAGGACGGGAGCTCCTACAATGAGCAGTTCTTC
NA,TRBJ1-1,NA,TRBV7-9,CASSSYTENWGAFF,TGTGCCAGCAGCTCATATACAGAAAACTGGGGTGCTTTCTTT
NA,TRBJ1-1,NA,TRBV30,CAWGRNTEAFF,TGTGCCTGGGGTCGTAACACTGAAGCTTTCTTT
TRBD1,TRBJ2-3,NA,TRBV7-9,CASSPRQGTLMADTQYF,TGTGCCAGCAGCCCCCGACAGGGGACATTGATGGCAGATACGCAGTATTTT
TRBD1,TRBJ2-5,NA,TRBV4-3,CASSQTTGTGGQETQYF,TGCGCCAGCAGCCAAACCACCGGGACAGGGGGCCAAGAGACCCAGTACTTC
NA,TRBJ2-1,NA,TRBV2,CASSGVWEQFF,TGTGCCAGCAGTGGGGTGTGGGAGCAGTTCTTC
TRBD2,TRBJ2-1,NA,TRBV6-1,CASSADPPSGISYNEQFF,TGTGCCAGCAGTGCCGACCCCCCTAGCGGGATATCCTACAATGAGCAGTTCTTC
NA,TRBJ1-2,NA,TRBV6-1,CASSGDSRLYGYTF,TGTGCCAGCAGTGGCGACAGTCGTCTCTATGGCTACACCTTC
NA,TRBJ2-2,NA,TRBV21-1,CASSKKERAGVRAGELFF,TGTGCCAGCAGCAAAAAAGAGCGAGCGGGAGTTCGCGCCGGGGAGCTGTTTTTT
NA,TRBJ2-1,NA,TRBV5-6,CASSFTSRGEQFF,TGTGCCAGCAGCTTTACTAGCAGGGGTGAGCAGTTCTTC
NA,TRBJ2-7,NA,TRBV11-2,CASSPPSYEQYF,TGTGCCAGCAGCCCCCCCTCCTACGAGCAGTACTTC
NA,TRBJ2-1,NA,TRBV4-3,CASSHGVVDNEQFF,TGCGCCAGCAGCCACGGGGTCGTCGACAATGAGCAGTTCTTC
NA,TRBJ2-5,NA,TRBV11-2,CASRRRGGERETQYF,TGTGCCAGCAGACGAAGGGGGGGAGAAAGGGAGACCCAGTACTTC
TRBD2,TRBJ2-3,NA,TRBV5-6,CASSLLAATTDTQYF,TGTGCCAGCAGCTTGCTAGCGGCGACCACAGATACGCAGTATTTT
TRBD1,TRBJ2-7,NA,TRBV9,CASSVGGQGWTYEQYF,TGTGCCAGCAGCGTAGGGGGACAGGGGTGGACCTACGAGCAGTACTTC
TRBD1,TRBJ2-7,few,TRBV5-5,CASSFSLGTGYYEQYF,TGTGCCAGCAGCTTTAGCCTCGGGACAGGGTACTACGAGCAGTACTTC
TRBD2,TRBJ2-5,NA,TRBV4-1,CASSQGLMSETQYF,TGCGCCAGCAGCCAGGGACTAATGAGTGAGACCCAGTACTTC
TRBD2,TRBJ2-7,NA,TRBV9,CASSVGWGLASYEQYF,TGTGCCAGCAGCGTAGGGTGGGGACTAGCCTCCTACGAGCAGTACTTC
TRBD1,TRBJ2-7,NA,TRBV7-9,CASSLDRAEQYF,TGTGCCAGCAGCTTGGACAGGGCCGAGCAGTACTTC
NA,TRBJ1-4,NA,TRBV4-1,CASSQDRTTGAELFF,TGCGCCAGCAGCCAAGATCGTACAACGGGAGCGGAACTGTTTTTT
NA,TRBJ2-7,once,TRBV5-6,CASSPETGEEQYF,TGTGCCAGCAGCCCGGAGACAGGAGAGGAGCAGTACTTC
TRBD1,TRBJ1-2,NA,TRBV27,CASSHTSQGQGRVGYTF,TGTGCCAGCAGCCACACCTCTCAGGGACAGGGCCGAGTCGGCTACACCTTC
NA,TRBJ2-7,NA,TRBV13,CASSLGRVYEQYF,TGTGCCAGCAGCTTAGGGAGAGTATACGAGCAGTACTTC
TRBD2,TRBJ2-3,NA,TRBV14,CASSQLARTSGRGDTQYF,TGTGCCAGCAGCCAGCTCGCCCGGACTAGCGGGAGGGGGGATACGCAGTATTTT
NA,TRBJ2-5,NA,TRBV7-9,CASSLAGAGETQYF,TGTGCCAGCAGCTTAGCTGGGGCCGGGGAGACCCAGTACTTC
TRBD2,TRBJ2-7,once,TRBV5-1,CASSRGTSGVSYEQYF,TGCGCCAGCAGCCGAGGGACTAGCGGGGTCTCCTACGAGCAGTACTTC
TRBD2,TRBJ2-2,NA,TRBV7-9,CASSGTSLSGELFF,TGTGCCAGCAGTGGGACTAGTCTTTCCGGGGAGCTGTTTTTT
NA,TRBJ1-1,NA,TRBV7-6,CASSLMRNTEAFF,TGTGCCAGCAGCTTAATGCGTAACACTGAAGCTTTCTTT
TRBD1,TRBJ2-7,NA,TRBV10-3,CAISTGQTYEQYF,TGTGCCATCAGTACGGGACAGACCTACGAGCAGTACTTC
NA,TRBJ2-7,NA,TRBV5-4,CASSLGGLVKYF,TGTGCCAGCAGCTTGGGTGGGTTAGTGAAGTACTTC
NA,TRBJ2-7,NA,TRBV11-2,CASSPLEGRGLYEQYF,TGTGCCAGCAGCCCTCTGGAGGGGAGGGGGCTCTACGAGCAGTACTTC
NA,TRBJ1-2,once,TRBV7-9,CASSPLGQGDYGYTF,TGTGCCAGCAGCCCCCTAGGTCAGGGAGACTATGGCTACACCTTC
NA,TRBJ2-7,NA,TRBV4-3,CASSQDLVKSTYEQYF,TGCGCCAGCAGCCAAGATTTGGTAAAATCGACCTACGAGCAGTACTTC
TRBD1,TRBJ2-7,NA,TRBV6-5,CASTLKQGWTYEQYF,TGTGCCAGCACCCTAAAACAGGGGTGGACCTACGAGCAGTACTTC
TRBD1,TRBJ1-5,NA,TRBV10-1,CASSDRDSYSNQPQHF,TGCGCCAGCAGTGATAGGGACAGCTATAGCAATCAGCCCCAGCATTTT
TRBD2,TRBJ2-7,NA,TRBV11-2,CASSLDMGLAGGSSYEQYF,TGTGCCAGCAGCTTAGATATGGGACTAGCGGGAGGGAGCTCCTACGAGCAGTACTTC
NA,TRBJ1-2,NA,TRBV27,CASSLGGSNYGYTF,TGTGCCAGCAGTTTGGGGGGTTCGAACTATGGCTACACCTTC
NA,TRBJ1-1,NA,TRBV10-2,CASSESDGPGGEAFF,TGCGCCAGCAGTGAGTCGGATGGCCCAGGAGGTGAAGCTTTCTTT
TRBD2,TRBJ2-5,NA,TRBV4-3,CASSQEEGLAGDETQYF,TGCGCCAGCAGCCAAGAGGAGGGACTAGCGGGAGACGAGACCCAGTACTTC
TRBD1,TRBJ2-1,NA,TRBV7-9,CASSSIRGGTGVNEQFF,TGTGCCAGCAGCTCGATACGGGGAGGGACAGGGGTAAATGAGCAGTTCTTC
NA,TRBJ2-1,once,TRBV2,CASNGNGMNNEQFF,TGTGCCAGCAATGGGAACGGGATGAACAATGAGCAGTTCTTC
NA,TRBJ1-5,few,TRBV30,CAWSPVSNQPQHF,TGTGCCTGGAGCCCAGTTAGCAATCAGCCCCAGCATTTT
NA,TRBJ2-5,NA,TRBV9,CASSVGPRGETQYF,TGTGCCAGCAGCGTAGGCCCACGGGGCGAGACCCAGTACTTC
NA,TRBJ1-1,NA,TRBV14,CASSQDFGTPADTEAFF,TGTGCCAGCAGCCAAGATTTCGGCACACCAGCCGACACTGAAGCTTTCTTT
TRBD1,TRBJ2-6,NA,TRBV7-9,CASSLVIGQGSLGANVLTF,TGTGCCAGCAGCCTCGTCATCGGACAGGGCTCGCTCGGGGCCAACGTCCTGACTTTC
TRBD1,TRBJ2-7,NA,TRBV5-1,CASSSGTGLEQYF,TGCGCCAGCAGCTCGGGGACAGGGCTCGAGCAGTACTTC
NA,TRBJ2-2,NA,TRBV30,CAWGTGTTNTGELFF,TGTGCCTGGGGAACCGGGACAACGAACACCGGGGAGCTGTTTTTT
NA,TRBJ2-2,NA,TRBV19,CASSILGGGTGELFF,TGTGCCAGTAGTATACTCGGGGGCGGCACCGGGGAGCTGTTTTTT
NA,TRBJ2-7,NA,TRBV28,CASSLGDYEQYF,TGTGCCAGCAGCCTAGGGGACTACGAGCAGTACTTC
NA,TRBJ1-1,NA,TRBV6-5,CACISEGTEAFF,TGTGCCTGCATTTCCGAGGGGACTGAAGCTTTCTTT
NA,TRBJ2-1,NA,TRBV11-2,CASSLVSGYYNEQFF,TGTGCCAGCAGCTTAGTGTCCGGCTATTACAATGAGCAGTTCTTC